These 4 T cell receptor beta chains were sequenced from one sample in a study of blood T cells in healthy people across ages. With a J-beta primer mix and a sample-barcoded 5' primer, a second PCR ran about 7 to 12 cycles. TCRdb re-derived calls from the 5' RACE reads in MiXCR, one entry per CDR3 protein. The table has fewer than 800,000 distinct CDR3 sequences, about 34% seen once. The sequencing sample was made of blood. These receptors were taken from a woman of 80 years or more in good health.

This clonotype was found a few times. The gene calls are TRBV6-6 and TRBJ1-5; D remains ambiguous. This CDR3 has 14 amino acids. From germline, CDR1 is MNHNY and CDR2 SVGAGI (reference sequence). The V end was cut by 2 bases, the J end by 2 bases, with 7 bases between. CDR3 sequence reads: CASSYRAGNQPQHF. Written as DNA, the CDR3 is TGTGCCAGCAGTTACAGGGCAGGCAATCAGCCCCAGCATTTT.

The gene calls are TRBV5-1 and TRBJ1-1; D possibly corresponds to TRBD1 (5 bases). The CDR3 contains 15 residues. V lost 4 bases, J lost 0 bases, and 13 bases lay in between. Germline V lookup: CDR1 SGHRS, CDR2 YFSETQ. The CDR3 loop is CASSAGAGMNTEAFF. The CDR3 DNA follows: TGCGCCAGCAGCGCCGGGGCCGGGATGAACACTGAAGCTTTCTTT.

This clonotype showed up many times. The chain employs TRBV12-3 or TRBV12-4 and TRBJ2-3; 8 nucleotides align to TRBD1. With 6 bases clipped from V and 2 bases from J, the junction kept 4 bases outside the gene matches. The CDR3 is 14 amino acids. CDR3 sequence reads: CASRRTGPTDTQYF. CDR3 nucleotide sequence: TGTGCCAGCAGAAGGACAGGGCCCACAGATACGCAGTATTTT.

This clonotype has only a few counts. The CDR3 DNA is TGCGCCAGCAGCAGAGTTTCCCTAAAGAACACCGGGGAGCTGTTTTTT. Protein product: CASSRVSLKNTGELFF. This chain links TRBV5-1 with TRBJ2-2; D ambiguous. The germline gives CDR1 SGHRS, CDR2 YFSETQ. V dropped 4 bases and J dropped 1 base, with 14 bases sitting between them. This CDR3 spans 16 amino acids.